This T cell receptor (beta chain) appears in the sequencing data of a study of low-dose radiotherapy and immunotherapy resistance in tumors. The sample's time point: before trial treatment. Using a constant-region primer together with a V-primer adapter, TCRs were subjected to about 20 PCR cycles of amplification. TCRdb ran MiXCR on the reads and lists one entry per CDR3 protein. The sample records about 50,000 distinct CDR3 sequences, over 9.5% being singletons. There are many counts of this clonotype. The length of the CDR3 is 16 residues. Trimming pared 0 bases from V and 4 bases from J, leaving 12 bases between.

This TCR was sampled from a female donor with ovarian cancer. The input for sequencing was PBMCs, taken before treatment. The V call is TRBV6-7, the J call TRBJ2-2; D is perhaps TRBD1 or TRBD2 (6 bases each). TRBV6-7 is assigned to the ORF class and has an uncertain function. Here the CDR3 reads CASSYSPGAGTGELFF. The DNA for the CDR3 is TGTGCCAGCAGTTACTCGCCGGGGGCCGGCACCGGGGAGCTGTTTTTT.